The rows below give T cell receptor beta chains drawn from one sample of a study of blood T cell repertoires in COVID-19. TCRdb keeps only in-frame clones here, not all; method: immunoSEQ multiplex PCR. Here the sample spans almost 65,000 clones, roughly 85% being singletons. The sequenced sample consisted of peripheral blood. Receptor source: a woman aged 55-70 years with COVID-19, enrolled during active disease. The CDR3 runs from the conserved cysteine through the conserved F or W. The order of the fields is CDR3 DNA, CDR3 protein, V gene, J gene, D gene, clone size. D genes are given only for firm matches. Where a row states a size, it is once, few, many or the class of an expanded clone; other rows omit it.

cdr3_nt: TGTGCCAGCAGCTCGCGGACAGGGAATTCACCCCTCCACTTT
cdr3_aa: CASSSRTGNSPLHF
v_call: TRBV7-2
j_call: TRBJ1-6
d_call: TRBD1
clone_size: -

cdr3_nt: TGCGCCAGCAGCCAAGGGCTAGCGGGGGGAAATGAGCAGTTCTTC
cdr3_aa: CASSQGLAGGNEQFF
v_call: TRBV4-3
j_call: TRBJ2-1
d_call: TRBD2
clone_size: once

cdr3_nt: TGTGCCAGCAGCTTGGTTGAGGGGGCACGTAGTGAGCAGTTCTTC
cdr3_aa: CASSLVEGARSEQFF
v_call: TRBV5-5
j_call: TRBJ2-1
d_call: TRBD1
clone_size: -

cdr3_nt: TGTGCCAGCAGCGTAGAGGTTCGAGCGGGAGGGTCCGAGCAGTTCTTC
cdr3_aa: CASSVEVRAGGSEQFF
v_call: TRBV9
j_call: TRBJ2-1
d_call: TRBD2
clone_size: -

cdr3_nt: TGTGCTAGTGGTTTAGGGAGTAGCAATCAGCCCCAGCATTTT
cdr3_aa: CASGLGSSNQPQHF
v_call: TRBV12-5
j_call: TRBJ1-5
d_call: -
clone_size: few

cdr3_nt: TGTGCCAGTAGTCCTGGACAGGGGAACTACGAGCAGTACTTC
cdr3_aa: CASSPGQGNYEQYF
v_call: TRBV19
j_call: TRBJ2-7
d_call: TRBD1
clone_size: -

cdr3_nt: TGTGCCAGCACTGTCAGGGTCCGGGAGGGTGAAGCTTTCTTT
cdr3_aa: CASTVRVREGEAFF
v_call: TRBV6-5
j_call: TRBJ1-1
d_call: -
clone_size: once

cdr3_nt: TGCAGCGTTGAATTCCAGGGGGCTGCCTACGAGCAGTACTTC
cdr3_aa: CSVEFQGAAYEQYF
v_call: TRBV29-1
j_call: TRBJ2-7
d_call: TRBD1
clone_size: few

cdr3_nt: TGTGCCAGCAGTTTATCGGTTGGGGGGGGATGGTTCTTC
cdr3_aa: CASSLSVGGGWFF
v_call: TRBV27
j_call: TRBJ2-1
d_call: TRBD2
clone_size: -

cdr3_nt: TGTGCCAGCAGTTATCAAGAGACCCAGTACTTC
cdr3_aa: CASSYQETQYF
v_call: TRBV2
j_call: TRBJ2-5
d_call: -
clone_size: -

cdr3_nt: TGTGCCACCAGCAGGCCGTCTCCGGGGGGGCCGTATGAGCAGTTCTTC
cdr3_aa: CATSRPSPGGPYEQFF
v_call: TRBV15
j_call: TRBJ2-1
d_call: TRBD2
clone_size: -

cdr3_nt: TGTGCCACCAGAACAGGGACAGGGGGTACCGGGGAGCTGTTTTTT
cdr3_aa: CATRTGTGGTGELFF
v_call: TRBV15
j_call: TRBJ2-2
d_call: TRBD1
clone_size: -

cdr3_nt: TGCGCCAGCAGCTTGGACGGCAGGGGGCGAGAGACCCAGTACTTC
cdr3_aa: CASSLDGRGRETQYF
v_call: TRBV5-1
j_call: TRBJ2-5
d_call: TRBD1
clone_size: -

cdr3_nt: TGCAGCGTTGCATCCCCCAGGGTCCCCCTGATTGGTGAGCAGTTCTTC
cdr3_aa: CSVASPRVPLIGEQFF
v_call: TRBV29-1
j_call: TRBJ2-1
d_call: -
clone_size: once

cdr3_nt: TGCGCCAGCCTTTGGAGGAGGCCTCCTGGGGCCAACGTCCTGACTTTC
cdr3_aa: CASLWRRPPGANVLTF
v_call: TRBV10-1
j_call: TRBJ2-6
d_call: -
clone_size: -

cdr3_nt: TGTGCCAGCAGTTACTCGAGATCCGCGATGAACACTGAAGCTTTCTTT
cdr3_aa: CASSYSRSAMNTEAFF
v_call: TRBV6-5
j_call: TRBJ1-1
d_call: -
clone_size: once

cdr3_nt: TGTGCCAGCGCGTACTCCTACGAGCAGTACTTC
cdr3_aa: CASAYSYEQYF
v_call: TRBV6-6
j_call: TRBJ2-7
d_call: -
clone_size: few

cdr3_nt: TGTGCCAGCAGTGACGCTAGCGACAATGAGCAGTTCTTC
cdr3_aa: CASSDASDNEQFF
v_call: TRBV6-1
j_call: TRBJ2-1
d_call: -
clone_size: once

cdr3_nt: TGTGCCAGTAGTATCTCGGACAATAGGAATGAGCAGTTCTTC
cdr3_aa: CASSISDNRNEQFF
v_call: TRBV19
j_call: TRBJ2-1
d_call: -
clone_size: -

cdr3_nt: TGTGCCAGCAGCGTAGGCGGAATACGCACAGATACGCAGTATTTT
cdr3_aa: CASSVGGIRTDTQYF
v_call: TRBV9
j_call: TRBJ2-3
d_call: -
clone_size: -